Each of the 7 T cell receptor beta chains below was sequenced from the same sample in a study of OX40 agonist ivuxolimab in advanced cancers. Sequencing was performed with immunoSEQ multiplex PCR; in TCRdb, only in-frame clones are kept and a portion is missing. The sample consists of about 73,000 clones, 65% to 90% of them appearing once. The source material was CD4+ or CD8+ T cells sorted from blood, sampled in a trial of the OX40 agonist ivuxolimab. The receptors stem from an adult with an advanced solid tumor such as melanoma, head and neck, liver or kidney cancer.

The chain has TRBV2 and TRBJ1-5, with TRBD1 matching over 10 bases. The CDR3 spans 15 residues. V shed 4 bases, J shed 3 bases, and the junction held 3 bases outside the gene matches. Germline V gene lookup returns CDR1 SNHLY and CDR2 FYNNEI. The CDR3 DNA reads as TGTGCCAGCAGTGGGGACAGGGGATACAATCAGCCCCAGCATTTT. This encodes CASSGDRGYNQPQHF.

The rearrangement links TRBV18 to TRBJ1-5; no clear D gene. The CDR3 length is 16 residues. The V gene lost 0 bases and the J gene lost 3 bases, with 12 bases spanning the gap. Germline V gene lookup returns CDR1 KGHSH and CDR2 LQKENI. The CDR3 spells CASSPPVRDTNQPQHF. The CDR3 DNA reads TGTGCCAGCTCACCACCGGTGAGGGATACCAATCAGCCCCAGCATTTT.

The gene calls are TRBV6-5 and TRBJ1-5; 8 bases are shared with TRBD1. Germline V gene data show CDR1 as MNHEY and CDR2 as SVGAGI. J lost 2 bases, V lost 5 bases, and 5 bases had no gene match. CDR3 length equals 15 residues. The CDR3 is CASSTRGHGNQPQHF. For the CDR3, the DNA is TGTGCCAGCAGTACCAGGGGGCACGGCAATCAGCCCCAGCATTTT.

The chain carries TRBV6-6 and TRBJ2-4, with TRBD1 matching 7 bases. The germline V gene has CDR1 MNHNY and CDR2 SVGAGI (reference sequence). With 2 bases clipped from V and 8 bases from J, the junction kept 3 bases outside the gene matches. The CDR3 length is 13 residues. The CDR3, as DNA: TGTGCCAGCAGTTACGACAGGGAGCACATTCAGTACTTC. Translated: CASSYDREHIQYF.

This rearrangement joins TRBV5-6 to TRBJ1-5, with D perhaps TRBD1 (6 bases). The ends were cut back, 1 base at V and 5 bases at J, with 7 bases in the middle. Germline CDR1 reads SGHDT; CDR2 reads YYEEEE. There are 13 residues in the CDR3. The CDR3 loop reads CASSLTGHQPQHF. CDR3 sequence (DNA): TGTGCCAGCAGCTTGACAGGGCATCAGCCCCAGCATTTT.

This chain connects TRBV9 to TRBJ1-3, with 9 bases that match TRBD1. V was clipped by 0 bases and J by 1 base; unmatched bases: 2. The CDR3 runs 16 residues. Germline values: CDR1 SGDLS, CDR2 YYNGEE. CDR3 DNA sequence: TGTGCCAGCAGCGTAGGAGGGACAGGGTCTGGAAACACCATATATTTT. It translates to CASSVGGTGSGNTIYF.

V gene TRBV5-1 combines with J gene TRBJ1-3; D is uncertain. The CDR3 totals 16 residues. Trimming stripped 2 bases from V and 0 bases from J, with 12 bases between. Germline-derived CDR1 and CDR2 are SGHRS and YFSETQ. CDR3: CASSFDGAHSGNTIYF. DNA of the CDR3: TGCGCCAGCAGCTTTGACGGCGCACACTCTGGAAACACCATATATTTT. Full variable domain (missing parts from reference TRBV5-1 and TRBJ1-3): KAGVTQTPRYLIKTRGQQVTLSCSPISGHRSVSWYQQTPGQGLQFLFEYFSETQRNKGNFPGRFSGRQFSNSRSEMNVSTLELGDSALYLCASSFDGAHSGNTIYFGEGSWLTVV.